These 9 T cell receptor beta chains originate from one sample sequenced in a study of blood T cells in healthy people across ages. The authors ran a second PCR of 7 to 11 cycles using a sample-barcoded 5' primer and a J-beta primer mix. TCRdb used MiXCR to reprocess the 5' RACE reads, holding one entry per CDR3 protein. The table has fewer than 1.5 million distinct CDR3 sequences, 42% seen once. Sequencing input: blood. These receptors were taken from a woman under 30 in good health.

J is TRBJ2-3 and V is TRBV5-1; 9 bases are shared with TRBD1. Germline V gene lookup returns CDR1 SGHRS and CDR2 YFSETQ. The V and J ends lost 5 bases and 0 bases, in that order; junction bases with no gene match: 13. CDR3 length equals 18 residues. The CDR3: CASRWDRDQITSTDTQYF. Written as DNA, the CDR3 is TGCGCCAGCAGGTGGGACAGGGACCAGATAACTAGCACAGATACGCAGTATTTT.

The sample holds a few counts of this clonotype. The V call is TRBV9, the J call TRBJ2-1; tentative D call: TRBD2 (6 bases). Germline-derived CDR1 and CDR2 are SGDLS and YYNGEE. Trimming pared 3 bases from V and 13 bases from J, leaving 20 bases between. The CDR3 has 14 amino acids. The CDR3 loop reads CASSDPPAREGQFF. In nucleotides, the CDR3 is TGTGCCAGCAGCGACCCCCCCGCGCGGGAAGGCCAGTTCTTC.

Regarding this clonotype: A read error may be the cause here, since a much bigger clone is one base away. The chain employs TRBV29-1 and TRBJ2-1; 9 nucleotides line up with TRBD1. The CDR3 loop spans 13 amino acids. Germline CDR1 is SQVTM and CDR2 is ANQGSEA. Germline trimming cut 7 bases from V and 3 bases from J; bases unmatched to any gene: 4. The CDR3 loop reads CSARTGDYNEQFF. CDR3 coding DNA: TGCAGCGCCCGGACAGGGGACTACAATGAGCAGTTCTTC.

This clonotype was picked up a small number of times. This CDR3 is CASSPSPGGSSYNEQFF. The CDR3 bases are TGTGCCAGCAGCCCCTCTCCTGGCGGGAGTTCCTACAATGAGCAGTTCTTC. This chain uses TRBV7-8 with TRBJ2-1; 7 bases agree with TRBD2. The germline V gene encodes CDR1 SGHVS and CDR2 FQNEAQ. V was clipped by 5 bases and J by 1 base; unmatched bases: 11. The CDR3 totals 17 residues. The full variable domain, completed using reference TRBV7-8 and TRBJ2-1, is GAGVSQSPRYKVAKRGQDVALRCDPISGHVSLFWYQQALGQGPEFLTYFQNEAQLDKSGLPSDRFFAERPEGSVSTLKIQRTQQEDSAVYLCASSPSPGGSSYNEQFFGPGTRLTVL.

The CDR3 bases are TGCAGTGCTAGACCGGGACAGGGAATGGACGAGCAGTACTTC. Translated, it gives CSARPGQGMDEQYF. The V call is TRBV20-1, the J call TRBJ2-4; 9 bases align to TRBD1. The tail of the sequence fits TRBJ2-7 better, so the J call may be wrong. Germline values: CDR1 DFQATT, CDR2 SNEGSKA (reference sequence). CDR3 length: 14 residues.

CDR3 sequence: CASSSSPPTVGDYGYTF. CDR3 nucleotide sequence: TGCGCCAGCAGCTCCTCCCCTCCCACAGTAGGGGACTATGGCTACACCTTC. The chain joins TRBV5-1 to TRBJ1-2; the D gene is possibly TRBD1 (5 bases). CDR1 and CDR2 from the germline V gene are SGHRS and YFSETQ. This CDR3 is 17 amino acids long. V dropped 3 bases and J dropped 3 bases, with 21 bases sitting between them. Full variable domain (missing parts from reference TRBV5-1 and TRBJ1-2): KAGVTQTPRYLIKTRGQQVTLSCSPISGHRSVSWYQQTPGQGLQFLFEYFSETQRNKGNFPGRFSGRQFSNSRSEMNVSTLELGDSALYLCASSSSPPTVGDYGYTFGSGTRLTVV.

J is TRBJ2-7 and V is TRBV6-4; 9 bases map to TRBD2. The CDR3 spans 16 residues. V gave up 2 bases and J gave up 7 bases; unmatched junction bases: 12. Germline CDR1 and CDR2: MRHNA and SNTAGT. CDR3 coding DNA: TGTGCCAGCAGTGACCTGGCTAGCGGGACCTACAATGAGCAGTACTTC. It specifies CASSDLASGTYNEQYF.

The chain couples TRBV20-1 to TRBJ2-1; 7 positions agree with TRBD2. The V and J ends lost 5 bases and 0 bases, in that order; junction bases with no gene match: 4. There are 14 residues in the CDR3. Germline loops: CDR1 DFQATT, CDR2 SNEGSKA (reference sequence). In DNA form, the CDR3 reads TGCAGTGCTCCCGGGGGGTACTCCTACAATGAGCAGTTCTTC. Translating it yields CSAPGGYSYNEQFF.

There are a few counts of this clonotype. For the CDR3, the DNA is TGCAGTGCATCGCCCGGGACTAGTTTTGTCAATGAGCAGTTCTTC. Translating gives CSASPGTSFVNEQFF. The V and J genes are TRBV20-1 and TRBJ2-1; 8 bases are shared with TRBD2. The junction had 13 bases not matched to a gene; V was cut back by 6 bases and J by 6 bases. The CDR3 is 15 residues long. CDR1 and CDR2 from the germline V gene are DFQATT and SNEGSKA (reference sequence).